This T cell receptor beta chain was sequenced for a study of shared clonotypes between healthy human individuals. Study-level findings and limits: Larger estimated richness was generally seen in naive subsets than in memory subsets. Represented diversity, genetic and exposure-history alike, was limited by few donors.

CD45RO-negative cells were positively selected for CCR7, leaving out terminally differentiated effector memory CD45RA+ cells. Within Nashville, Tennessee resided all donors, each a Caucasian adult. Trimming removed 4 bases at V and 2 bases at J, with 6 bases between. The CDR3 is 12 residues long. CDR1 is SGHDT, CDR2 YYEEEE, per germline. Repertoires were generated with immunoSEQ multiplex PCR, while TCRdb's copy carries only in-frame clones and drops some. The sample lists about 2,200,000 clones; more than 85% were seen once. With respect to this clone: Its antigen remains unidentified.

The chain combines TRBV5-6 with TRBJ2-5; no clear D. This TCR came from a man aged 18 to 29 in good health. Some clones in this sample may be carry-over from other donors' samples. The specimen was naive CD8+ T cells from PBMCs. Written as DNA, the CDR3 is TGTGCCAGCAGCGGGCCGCAAGAGACCCAGTACTTC. As protein: CASSGPQETQYF.